This entry is about one TCR beta chain. What it binds is not known. Trimming shortened V by 2 bases and J by 10 bases, and 12 bases separated the two germline ends. Per the germline V gene, CDR1 is MNHEY and CDR2 is SVGAGI. The CDR3 runs to 13 residues. These data come from a study of T cells in Graves' hyperthyroidism and ophthalmopathy. Study-level points and caveats: From stable hyperthyroidism, ophthalmopathy was set apart by a 13 V-J model. Onset of ophthalmopathy came a median approximately 6.9 months after the model predicted it.

Uncontrolled infection, other autoimmune disease, pregnancy and lactation each barred patients from inclusion. From more than 9.5 ml of fresh peripheral blood, PBMCs were isolated. Amplified regions were TCR beta CDR3 sequences from RNA transcripts. The study used the HTBI primer set for a first-round RT-PCR of the TCR CDR3. TCRdb processed the multiplex PCR reads anew with MiXCR; each CDR3 protein has one entry. This table has fewer than 400,000 distinct CDR3 sequences, roughly 25% appearing once. The chain couples TRBV6-5 to TRBJ2-1; a possible D gene is TRBD2 (6 bases). This TCR came from a man aged 50-60 years with Graves' hyperthyroidism. Sample: blood. The CDR3 spells CASSYGRRGEQFF. CDR3 nucleotide sequence: TGTGCCAGCAGTTACGGAAGGCGGGGCGAGCAGTTCTTC.